The rows below give T cell receptor beta chains drawn from one sample of a study of T cell repertoires in cytomegalovirus infection. The antigens for these receptors are not known. MiXCR was run by TCRdb on the reads, yielding one entry per CDR3 protein. The top ten clones hold approximately 13% of a sample with 830,000 or so distinct CDR3 sequences, approximately 29% of them seen once. The sample consisted of cultured CD8+ T cells from PBMCs, taken from culture after CMV antigen stimulation. These receptors all stem from a human donor in good health (CMV status not recorded). Some clones in this sample may be carry-over from other donors' samples. The CDR3 runs from the conserved cysteine through the conserved F or W. The D gene is left open where the match is weak. Rows give clone size only sometimes, using once, few, many, or a class for an expanded clone.

D: NA; size: NA; V: TRBV24-1; J: TRBJ2-1; CDR3: CATSEDGYNEQFF; DNA: TGTGCCACCAGCGAGGACGGATACAATGAGCAGTTCTTC
D: TRBD1; size: NA; V: TRBV29-1; J: TRBJ2-7; CDR3: CSWTGVDYEQYF; DNA: TGCAGCTGGACAGGGGTAGACTACGAGCAGTACTTC
D: NA; size: NA; V: TRBV9; J: TRBJ2-3; CDR3: CASSVVGSTDTQYF; DNA: TGTGCCAGCAGCGTAGTGGGGTCCACAGATACGCAGTATTTT
D: TRBD1; size: NA; V: TRBV2; J: TRBJ1-2; CDR3: CASIHKGAKAGRGYTF; DNA: TGTGCCAGCATTCATAAGGGGGCTAAGGCCGGTAGGGGCTACACCTTC
D: TRBD2; size: NA; V: TRBV27; J: TRBJ2-1; CDR3: CASSPVAGGRDNEQFF; DNA: TGTGCCAGCAGCCCCGTAGCGGGGGGGCGGGACAATGAGCAGTTCTTC
D: NA; size: few; V: TRBV2; J: TRBJ1-1; CDR3: CASSAEGTTEAFF; DNA: TGTGCCAGCAGCGCGGAGGGGACCACTGAAGCTTTCTTT
D: TRBD1; size: NA; V: TRBV27; J: TRBJ2-3; CDR3: CASSPLRTGLVSDTQYF; DNA: TGTGCCAGCAGTCCCCTCAGGACAGGGTTAGTCTCAGATACGCAGTATTTT
D: NA; size: few; V: TRBV7-6; J: TRBJ2-3; CDR3: CASSRTEDSTDTQYF; DNA: TGTGCCAGCAGCCGGACCGAGGATAGCACAGATACGCAGTATTTT
D: NA; size: many; V: TRBV6-1; J: TRBJ1-4; CDR3: CASSETSPKLFF; DNA: TGTGCCAGCAGTGAGACATCTCCTAAACTGTTTTTT
D: NA; size: few; V: TRBV27; J: TRBJ2-3; CDR3: CASSFYRVTDTQYF; DNA: TGTGCCAGCAGTTTTTACAGGGTTACAGATACGCAGTATTTT
D: TRBD2; size: few; V: TRBV4-1; J: TRBJ2-3; CDR3: CASSWGLVGDTQYF; DNA: TGCGCCAGCAGCTGGGGACTAGTTGGAGATACGCAGTATTTT
D: NA; size: few; V: TRBV19; J: TRBJ1-1; CDR3: CASMGDTEAFF; DNA: TGTGCCAGTATGGGCGACACTGAAGCTTTCTTT
D: NA; size: few; V: TRBV9; J: TRBJ1-1; CDR3: CASSQYGTSNTEAFF; DNA: TGTGCCAGCAGCCAGTATGGGACATCGAACACTGAAGCTTTCTTT
D: NA; size: few; V: TRBV27; J: TRBJ2-3; CDR3: CASRAYETDTQYF; DNA: TGTGCCAGCAGGGCTTATGAAACAGATACGCAGTATTTT
D: NA; size: NA; V: TRBV13; J: TRBJ1-5; CDR3: CASSLGRGINQPQHF; DNA: TGTGCCAGCAGCTTAGGACGGGGCATAAATCAGCCCCAGCATTTT
D: NA; size: once; V: TRBV5-5; J: TRBJ1-5; CDR3: CASSLDGEPQHF; DNA: TGTGCCAGCAGCTTGGACGGGGAGCCCCAGCATTTT
D: NA; size: few; V: TRBV4-1; J: TRBJ2-1; CDR3: CASSQDLQELSSYNEQFF; DNA: TGCGCCAGCAGCCAAGATTTGCAGGAATTAAGCTCCTACAATGAGCAGTTCTTC
D: NA; size: NA; V: TRBV12-3/TRBV12-4; J: TRBJ2-7; CDR3: CASSHGSYEQYF; DNA: TGTGCCAGCAGTCACGGATCCTACGAGCAGTACTTC
D: TRBD1; size: NA; V: TRBV4-1; J: TRBJ1-2; CDR3: CASSQRTGNVRGYTF; DNA: TGCGCCAGCAGCCAAAGGACAGGGAATGTTCGTGGCTACACCTTC
D: NA; size: NA; V: TRBV27; J: TRBJ2-3; CDR3: CASSLQFNTDTQYF; DNA: TGTGCCAGCAGTTTACAATTTAATACAGATACGCAGTATTTT
D: NA; size: NA; V: TRBV25-1; J: TRBJ2-2; CDR3: CASSEHGSYTGELFF; DNA: TGTGCCAGCAGTGAGCACGGGTCCTACACCGGGGAGCTGTTTTTT
D: NA; size: NA; V: TRBV27; J: TRBJ2-1; CDR3: CASSLGGQYNEQFF; DNA: TGTGCCAGCAGTTTGGGGGGCCAGTACAATGAGCAGTTCTTC
D: NA; size: NA; V: TRBV6-1; J: TRBJ1-5; CDR3: CASSDLGTYDGQPQHF; DNA: TGTGCCAGCAGTGATCTGGGCACCTATGACGGTCAGCCCCAGCATTTT
D: NA; size: NA; V: TRBV12-3/TRBV12-4; J: TRBJ2-7; CDR3: CASSLGVSTYEQYF; DNA: TGTGCCAGCAGTTTAGGTGTCAGTACCTACGAGCAGTACTTC
D: NA; size: few; V: TRBV4-1; J: TRBJ2-7; CDR3: CASSQGLSPADEQYF; DNA: TGCGCCAGCAGCCAAGGGCTATCCCCGGCTGACGAGCAGTACTTC
D: TRBD2; size: few; V: TRBV6-2/TRBV6-3; J: TRBJ2-1; CDR3: CASSYSGGSHNEQFF; DNA: TGTGCCAGCAGTTACTCCGGGGGGTCCCACAATGAGCAGTTCTTC
D: TRBD1; size: NA; V: TRBV20-1; J: TRBJ2-3; CDR3: CSARATGGVFTDTQYF; DNA: TGCAGTGCCCGGGCAACAGGGGGCGTCTTCACAGATACGCAGTATTTT
D: NA; size: many; V: TRBV7-9; J: TRBJ2-1; CDR3: CASSLPPGPTRGDKGYNEQFF; DNA: TGTGCCAGCAGCTTACCCCCGGGACCCACTCGGGGGGACAAAGGGTACAATGAGCAGTTCTTC
D: TRBD2; size: few; V: TRBV7-7; J: TRBJ2-5; CDR3: CASSNRLAGGQETQYF; DNA: TGTGCTAGCAGCAACCGACTAGCGGGGGGGCAGGAGACCCAGTACTTC
D: NA; size: NA; V: TRBV9; J: TRBJ1-1; CDR3: CASGTHTEAFF; DNA: TGTGCCAGCGGCACACACACTGAAGCTTTCTTT
D: NA; size: NA; V: TRBV28; J: TRBJ2-1; CDR3: CASSVVANNEQFF; DNA: TGTGCCAGCTCAGTGGTAGCGAACAATGAGCAGTTCTTC
D: TRBD2; size: few; V: TRBV18; J: TRBJ2-1; CDR3: CASSPRASGGSSYNEQFF; DNA: TGTGCCAGCTCACCACGGGCTAGCGGGGGGTCATCCTACAATGAGCAGTTCTTC
D: NA; size: NA; V: TRBV6-1; J: TRBJ1-1; CDR3: CASSLSRAANTEAFF; DNA: TGTGCCAGCAGTCTTTCTAGGGCGGCGAACACTGAAGCTTTCTTT
D: TRBD1; size: many; V: TRBV7-8; J: TRBJ1-5; CDR3: CASSRTGGKDQPQHF; DNA: TGTGCCAGCAGCCGGACAGGGGGGAAGGATCAGCCCCAGCATTTT
D: NA; size: NA; V: TRBV12-5; J: TRBJ1-5; CDR3: CASGQLSNQPQHF; DNA: TGTGCTAGTGGGCAACTTAGCAATCAGCCCCAGCATTTT
D: NA; size: NA; V: TRBV4-1; J: TRBJ1-5; CDR3: CASSPGVGATGPQHF; DNA: TGCGCCAGCAGCCCGGGGGTAGGGGCCACCGGGCCCCAGCATTTT
D: NA; size: few; V: TRBV12-3/TRBV12-4; J: TRBJ1-2; CDR3: CASSLGVGSSGYTF; DNA: TGTGCCAGCAGTTTAGGGGTTGGGAGTAGTGGCTACACCTTC
D: NA; size: NA; V: TRBV2; J: TRBJ2-7; CDR3: CASSLGGQVAHEQYF; DNA: TGTGCCAGCAGTCTCGGAGGGCAGGTGGCCCACGAGCAGTACTTC
D: TRBD1; size: NA; V: TRBV28; J: TRBJ1-1; CDR3: CASSQIGTGRSDLGAFF; DNA: TGTGCCAGCAGCCAAATAGGGACAGGGAGGTCAGACTTGGGAGCTTTCTTT
D: NA; size: NA; V: TRBV18; J: TRBJ1-2; CDR3: CASSPPMKGLDWGYTF; DNA: TGTGCCAGCTCACCACCTATGAAGGGCCTCGACTGGGGCTACACCTTC
D: NA; size: few; V: TRBV7-2; J: TRBJ1-4; CDR3: CASSPVGGGQDEKLFF; DNA: TGTGCCAGCAGCCCGGTAGGGGGGGGGCAGGATGAAAAACTGTTTTTT
D: NA; size: few; V: TRBV27; J: TRBJ1-4; CDR3: CASGNEKLFF; DNA: TGTGCCAGCGGTAATGAAAAACTGTTTTTT
D: NA; size: NA; V: TRBV7-9; J: TRBJ1-1; CDR3: CATKDSDTEAFF; DNA: TGTGCCACAAAGGACAGCGACACTGAAGCTTTCTTT
D: TRBD2; size: NA; V: TRBV20-1; J: TRBJ2-1; CDR3: CSARGPPGVLADYNEQFF; DNA: TGCAGTGCTAGAGGTCCACCGGGGGTCCTAGCGGATTACAATGAGCAGTTCTTC
D: NA; size: NA; V: TRBV12-3/TRBV12-4; J: TRBJ1-2; CDR3: CAITGAQYGYTF; DNA: TGTGCCATCACAGGCGCGCAGTATGGCTACACCTTC
D: NA; size: few; V: TRBV6-2/TRBV6-3; J: TRBJ2-1; CDR3: CASTGSFHNEQFF; DNA: TGTGCCAGCACAGGGTCTTTTCACAATGAGCAGTTCTTC